Each of the 32 T cell receptor beta chains below was sequenced from the same sample in a study of blood T cell repertoires in COVID-19. Assay: immunoSEQ multiplex PCR; the TCRdb copy retains only in-frame clones and omits some. The data show about 210,000 clones, almost 85% seen once. Sequencing was done on a sample of peripheral blood. The receptor set was obtained from a woman in her thirties or forties with acute or convalescent COVID-19.

The V call is TRBV2, the J call TRBJ1-2; D call uncertain. The V gene lost 7 bases and the J gene lost 4 bases, with 13 bases spanning the gap. CDR3 size: 13 residues. CDR1 SNHLY and CDR2 FYNNEI come from the germline V gene. CDR3 bases: TGTGCCAGCATACAGAATCCTATCTATGGCTACACCTTC. This sequence encodes CASIQNPIYGYTF.

The chain joins TRBV19 to TRBJ2-1, with TRBD1 as a possible D gene (6 bases). V dropped 5 bases and J dropped 4 bases, with 18 bases sitting between them. This CDR3 spans 16 amino acids. Germline V CDR1 and CDR2: LNHDA, SQIVND (reference sequence). CDR3 amino acids: CASSPGLGAGYNEQFF. The CDR3 coding sequence is TGTGCCAGTAGTCCGGGTTTGGGGGCAGGATACAATGAGCAGTTCTTC.

The V and J genes are TRBV11-2 and TRBJ2-7; the D gene is possibly TRBD2 (6 bases). This CDR3 contains 16 residues. CDR1 is SGHAT, CDR2 FQNNGV, per germline. Trimming took off 5 bases at V and 4 bases at J, with 21 bases between the two ends. Here the CDR3 DNA reads TGTGCCAGCAGCCGTCGGGAGAGCGGGCCTTCTTACGAGCAGTACTTC. As protein: CASSRRESGPSYEQYF.

This rearrangement joins TRBV10-3 to TRBJ1-5; TRBD1 aligns across 9 bases. The germline V gene has CDR1 ENHRY and CDR2 SYGVKD. The CDR3 is 13 amino acids. V shed 10 bases and J 5 bases; nucleotides not matched to a gene: 6. CDR3 amino acids: CATTQGADQPQHF. The CDR3 coding sequence is TGTGCCACTACACAGGGGGCGGATCAGCCCCAGCATTTT.

The J gene is TRBJ2-1, the V gene TRBV7-8; 11 bases fit TRBD2. The V gene end was trimmed by 5 bases and the J gene end by 8 bases; junction bases not matched to a gene: 8. Germline V lookup: CDR1 SGHVS, CDR2 FQNEAQ. The CDR3 length is 15 residues. The chain's CDR3 is CASSPRLAGHYEQFF. The DNA for the CDR3 is TGTGCCAGCAGCCCGCGACTAGCGGGGCATTATGAGCAGTTCTTC.

V and J are TRBV6-5 and TRBJ2-1, with 8 nucleotides matching TRBD2. The CDR3 is 15 residues long. The germline V gene has CDR1 MNHEY and CDR2 SVGAGI. The ends lost 5 bases at V and 8 bases at J; junction bases unmatched: 11. CDR3 bases: TGTGCCAGCAGTCTCCGGGTAGCGGGGTCCCATGAGCAGTTCTTC. Translated: CASSLRVAGSHEQFF.

The chain carries TRBV29-1 and TRBJ2-7, with D possibly TRBD1 on 5 matching bases. CDR1 and CDR2 from the germline V gene are SQVTM and ANQGSEA. Deletions cut 5 bases from V and 2 bases from J, with 13 bases between. The length of the CDR3 is 13 residues. CDR3 sequence reads: CSVLGPGTYEQYF. CDR3 DNA: TGCAGCGTTTTGGGGCCAGGCACCTACGAGCAGTACTTC.

The V call is TRBV24-1, the J call TRBJ2-1; 7 bases are shared with TRBD1. The germline gives CDR1 KGHDR, CDR2 SFDVKD. CDR3 length: 15 residues. The V gene end was trimmed by 1 base and the J gene end by 4 bases; junction bases not matched to a gene: 3. The CDR3 DNA reads TGTGCCACCAGTGATTTCCGGGACAGTTACAATGAGCAGTTCTTC. Protein product: CATSDFRDSYNEQFF.

Only a few counts were recorded for this clone. This chain links TRBV10-3 with TRBJ2-3; possible D gene TRBD1, 5 bases. The CDR3 covers 15 residues. The germline CDR1 and CDR2 sequences are ENHRY and SYGVKD. Trimming removed 3 bases from V and 0 bases from J, with 10 bases in between. CDR3 protein: CAISDRVTSTDTQYF. In nucleotides, the CDR3 is TGTGCCATCAGTGACAGGGTTACTAGCACAGATACGCAGTATTTT.

The rearrangement uses TRBV5-5 and TRBJ2-1, with 7 bases that match TRBD1. With V trimmed by 4 bases and J by 7 bases, 5 bases remained unmatched. CDR1 and CDR2 from the germline V gene are SGHKS and YYEKEE (reference sequence). The CDR3 extends over 13 amino acids. CDR3 region: CASSQTGTNEQFF. The CDR3 bases are TGTGCCAGCAGCCAGACAGGGACGAATGAGCAGTTCTTC.

The chain carries TRBV5-6 and TRBJ2-1; D is uncertain. Germline V gene data show CDR1 as SGHDT and CDR2 as YYEEEE. There are 13 residues in the CDR3. The V end lost 9 bases, the J end lost 4 bases, and 14 bases lay between the germline ends. The CDR3 here is CATQPTRYNEQFF. In nucleotides, the CDR3 is TGTGCCACACAGCCTACCAGGTACAATGAGCAGTTCTTC.

The rearrangement links TRBV2 to TRBJ2-1; TRBD1 or TRBD2 may be the D gene (9 bases each). Per germline, CDR1 SNHLY and CDR2 FYNNEI. V was cut by 10 bases and J by 6 bases, with 37 bases left in between. This CDR3 is 20 amino acids long. CDR3 nucleotides: TGTGCCATCAGCGGGACAGGGACGACCACCGGGACTAGCTGGGGCAATGAGCAGTTCTTC. Translation gives CAISGTGTTTGTSWGNEQFF.

The DNA for the CDR3 is TGCGCCAGCAGCTCCACGGGGGGCAAAAACATTCAGTACTTC. Translating gives CASSSTGGKNIQYF. The chain employs TRBV5-1 and TRBJ2-4, with TRBD2 matching over 7 bases. Per germline, CDR1 SGHRS and CDR2 YFSETQ. The CDR3 spans 14 residues. V was pared by 3 bases and J by 3 bases, with 3 bases of the junction left unmatched.

This clone was found a few times. V is TRBV3-1 (or the pseudogene TRBV3-2) and J is TRBJ1-1; tentatively, D is TRBD1 (5 bases). This CDR3 comprises 15 residues. Trimming stripped 2 bases from V and 4 bases from J, with 14 bases between. Germline CDR1 LGHDT, CDR2 YNNKEL (reference sequence). The DNA for the CDR3 is TGTGCCAGCAGCCAAAGATTAGGGGCTGGCACTGAAGCTTTCTTT. This translates into CASSQRLGAGTEAFF.

V gene TRBV11-3 combines with J gene TRBJ2-1; D gene uncertain. V was clipped by 2 bases and J by 9 bases, with 17 bases between them. CDR3 length: 15 amino acids. The germline gives CDR1 SGHNT, CDR2 YENEEA. The CDR3 protein is CASSLSSLRDSEQFF. CDR3 coding DNA: TGTGCCAGCAGCTTAAGTAGTCTCCGAGATAGTGAGCAGTTCTTC.

The chain uses TRBV11-2 and TRBJ1-5; no clear D. V was clipped by 0 bases and J by 6 bases, with 3 bases between them. Germline-derived CDR1 and CDR2 are SGHAT and FQNNGV. This CDR3 spans 12 amino acids. The chain's CDR3 is CASSLDFQPQHF. CDR3 in DNA: TGTGCCAGCAGCTTAGACTTTCAGCCCCAGCATTTT.

The genes are TRBV6-6 and TRBJ1-3; a possible D gene is TRBD1 (6 bases). Trimming took 4 bases from V and 6 from J, leaving 10 bases between them. Germline CDR1 and CDR2: MNHNY and SVGAGI (reference sequence). The CDR3 has 13 amino acids. The CDR3 is CASSLGQKNTIYF. The CDR3 nucleotides read TGTGCCAGCAGTTTAGGACAGAAAAACACCATATATTTT.

The chain links TRBV6-6 to TRBJ2-1, with 10 nucleotides matching TRBD2. This CDR3 comprises 15 residues. Germline CDR1 reads MNHNY; CDR2 reads SVGAGI (reference sequence). After removal of 5 bases from V and 7 bases from J, the junction contained 8 bases not matched to a gene. CDR3 sequence (DNA): TGTGCCAGCAGTCCCCCTCTAGCGGGAGTTAATGAGCAGTTCTTC. This translates into CASSPPLAGVNEQFF.

This clone was seen a handful of times. The rearrangement joins TRBV5-4 to TRBJ2-5; 10 nucleotides agree with TRBD2. J gave up 1 base and V 3 bases, and 3 bases lay outside the gene matches. This CDR3 is 15 amino acids long. The germline V gene encodes CDR1 SGHNT and CDR2 YYREEE (reference sequence). CDR3 nucleotides: TGTGCCAGCAGCTCTAGCGGGAGAGTCCAAGAGACCCAGTACTTC. Protein sequence: CASSSSGRVQETQYF.

This chain joins TRBV18 and TRBJ2-1; 7 bases map to TRBD1. The CDR3 spans 15 residues. Germline CDR1 KGHSH, CDR2 LQKENI. V was clipped by 3 bases and J by 2 bases; unmatched bases: 4. This CDR3 reads CASSPTGNPYNEQFF. The CDR3, as DNA: TGTGCCAGCTCACCGACAGGGAACCCCTACAATGAGCAGTTCTTC. The variable domain in full, completed from reference TRBV18 and TRBJ2-1, reads NAGVMQNPRHLVRRRGQEARLRCSPMKGHSHVYWYRQLPEEGLKFMVYLQKENIIDESGMPKERFSAEFPKEGPSILRIQQVVRGDSAAYFCASSPTGNPYNEQFFGPGTRLTVL.

This rearrangement joins TRBV5-5 to TRBJ2-2; D is ambiguous. CDR1 is SGHKS, CDR2 YYEKEE, per germline (reference sequence). The CDR3 has 14 amino acids. V was clipped by 1 base and J by 6 bases, with 10 bases between them. CDR3 protein: CASSLLSGSGELFF. The CDR3 DNA follows: TGTGCCAGCAGCTTGTTGTCCGGGTCCGGGGAGCTGTTTTTT.

For the CDR3, the DNA is TGTGCCAGCAGCTTAGGGGGAGCGAACACTGAAGCTTTCTTT. Translating it yields CASSLGGANTEAFF. The chain combines TRBV7-8 with TRBJ1-1, with D unresolved. The V and J ends lost 1 base and 1 base respectively, with 7 bases between them. This CDR3 contains 14 residues. Germline CDR1 is SGHVS and CDR2 is FQNEAQ.

Remarks on this clone: The sample carries other DNA sequences with the same CDR3. The V call is TRBV11-2, the J call TRBJ2-7; 9 nucleotides align to TRBD1. V shed 3 bases, J shed 4 bases, and the junction held 1 base outside the gene matches. Looked up from germline, CDR1 is SGHAT and CDR2 is FQNNGV. The CDR3 totals 13 residues. CDR3 loop: CASSFGTGYEQYF. CDR3 DNA: TGTGCCAGCAGCTTTGGGACAGGGTACGAGCAGTACTTC.

The gene calls are TRBV7-2 and TRBJ1-6; no clear D. Germline V gives CDR1 SGHTA, CDR2 FQGNSA. The CDR3 has 13 residues. V dropped 2 bases and J dropped 7 bases, with 6 bases sitting between them. CDR3 sequence reads: CASSLWQNSPLHF. In DNA, the CDR3 is TGTGCCAGCAGCTTATGGCAGAATTCACCCCTCCACTTT.

The chain couples TRBV29-1 to TRBJ1-4; tentative D call: TRBD1 (6 bases). Looked up from germline, CDR1 is SQVTM and CDR2 is ANQGSEA. The length of the CDR3 is 15 residues. Trimming cost V 7 bases and J 3 bases, with 18 bases left between them. The CDR3 sequence is CSAQGLSASNEKLFF. DNA of the CDR3: TGCAGCGCCCAGGGGTTGTCGGCTTCTAATGAAAAACTGTTTTTT.

This chain connects TRBV6-2 or TRBV6-3 to TRBJ2-5; 8 nucleotides match TRBD2. This CDR3 is built from 15 residues. Germline V gives CDR1 MNHEY, CDR2 SVGEGT. The V and J ends lost 2 bases and 5 bases, in that order; junction bases with no gene match: 7. CDR3 protein: CASSYSGRGRETQYF. In nucleotides, the CDR3 is TGTGCCAGCAGTTACAGCGGGAGAGGTCGGGAGACCCAGTACTTC.

The chain uses TRBV7-2 and TRBJ1-1; D unresolved. The CDR3 spans 14 residues. CDR1 is SGHTA, CDR2 FQGNSA, per germline. V was shortened by 6 bases and J by 7 bases, with 18 bases between the two germline ends. This CDR3 is CASSSRVATVEAFF. The CDR3 DNA reads TGTGCCAGCAGTTCCCGGGTGGCGACCGTTGAAGCTTTCTTT.

This clone was seen more than once but under ten times. The V call is TRBV10-3, the J call TRBJ1-2; perhaps TRBD1 as D (6 bases). Germline V CDR1 and CDR2: ENHRY, SYGVKD. This CDR3 spans 15 amino acids. Trimming cost V 1 base and J 5 bases, with 14 bases left between them. CDR3 sequence: CAISELGGEVYGYTF. The CDR3 nucleotides are TGTGCCATCAGTGAGTTAGGGGGTGAAGTATATGGCTACACCTTC.

The chain is built from TRBV7-6 and TRBJ1-1; no clear D gene. The CDR3 totals 13 residues. Germline V CDR1 and CDR2: SGHVS, FNYEAQ. Between the trimmed V and J ends, which lost 1 base and 7 bases, there was a span of 10 bases. CDR3 coding DNA: TGTGCCAGCAGCTTAGGGGGAGGACGTGAAGCTTTCTTT. It translates to CASSLGGGREAFF.

V gene TRBV12-5 combines with J gene TRBJ1-2, with TRBD1 identical over 8 bases. V lost 1 base and J lost 8; bases outside the gene matches: 3. The CDR3 covers 13 residues. Germline V gene data show CDR1 as LGHNT and CDR2 as FRNRAP. This chain's CDR3 is CASGLGTGRGYTF. In DNA form, the CDR3 reads TGTGCTAGTGGTTTGGGGACAGGGCGGGGCTACACCTTC.

The genes are TRBV6-5 and TRBJ2-3, with unresolved D. Germline assignment: CDR1 MNHEY and CDR2 SVGAGI. The V end was cut by 0 bases, the J end by 2 bases, with 9 bases between. This CDR3 contains 15 residues. The CDR3 here is CASSYSRSPTDTQYF. The CDR3 DNA sequence: TGTGCCAGCAGTTACTCGCGATCCCCCACAGATACGCAGTATTTT.

V gene TRBV7-9 combines with J gene TRBJ2-5, with a possible D match to TRBD1 (6 bases). Germline V gene sequence: CDR1 SEHNR, CDR2 FQNEAQ (reference sequence). V gave up 7 bases and J gave up 3 bases, with 12 bases separating them. This CDR3 is built from 13 residues. In DNA form, the CDR3 reads TGTGCCAGCAACCCCAGGGGCAAAGAGACCCAGTACTTC. Translated: CASNPRGKETQYF.